This entry lists 27 T cell receptor beta chains sequenced from one sample in a study of human T cells and chemical hapten exposure. TCRdb called the RACE reads again in MiXCR, with one record for every CDR3 protein. The repertoire includes about 80,000 distinct CDR3 sequences, approximately 15% of them detected once, and 3.5% to 6% sits in the top ten. As to time point: pre-sensitization, week 0. Noted treatment: therapeutic diphenylcyclopropenone sensitization with weekly scalp DPC. Sequencing used whole blood, obtained in connection with sensitization to the hapten diphenylcyclopropenone (DPC). Every receptor here comes from a woman aged 50 to 60 with alopecia areata. Some clones in this sample may be carry-over from other donors' samples.

The genes are TRBV7-9 and TRBJ2-5; no definite D call. The length of the CDR3 is 15 residues. V shed 5 bases and J shed 3 bases, with 16 bases lying between them. Germline V gives CDR1 SEHNR, CDR2 FQNEAQ (reference sequence). The DNA for the CDR3 is TGTGCCAGCAGCCCAAGCGCCCCCTCGAAAGAGACCCAGTACTTC. It is translated as CASSPSAPSKETQYF.

The V call is TRBV10-3, the J call TRBJ1-3; D gene ambiguous. The germline gives CDR1 ENHRY, CDR2 SYGVKD. The CDR3 has 12 residues. V lost 6 bases, J lost 4 bases, and 7 bases lay in between. DNA of the CDR3: TGTGCCATCAGCGATCAGGGAAACACCATATATTTT. Amino acid sequence: CAISDQGNTIYF.

The genes are TRBV29-1 and TRBJ2-3, with a possible D match to TRBD2 (5 bases). V was shortened by 4 bases and J by 0 bases, with 5 bases between the two germline ends. The CDR3 covers 12 residues. Germline V gene data show CDR1 as SQVTM and CDR2 as ANQGSEA. Here the CDR3 reads CSVGGSTDTQYF. CDR3 DNA sequence: TGCAGCGTTGGCGGGAGCACAGATACGCAGTATTTT.

The chain recombines TRBV12-3 or TRBV12-4 with TRBJ2-7, with D perhaps matching TRBD2 (5 bases). Deletions cut 6 bases from V and 2 bases from J, with 14 bases between. This CDR3 region has 14 residues. CDR3 bases: TGTGCCAGCAGAGCGGCTGGTACGACCTACGAGCAGTACTTC. It yields the protein CASRAAGTTYEQYF.

The V call is TRBV28, the J call TRBJ2-3, with D unclear. V lost 4 bases and J lost 10, with 12 bases in between. Germline V lookup: CDR1 MDHEN, CDR2 SYDVKM. CDR3 size: 12 residues. The CDR3 sequence is CASSSPRQAQYF. As DNA, the CDR3 is TGTGCCAGCAGTTCACCCCGGCAGGCGCAGTATTTT.

At least ten counts were recorded for this clonotype. The genes are TRBV28 and TRBJ1-1; D gene ambiguous. The V and J ends lost 9 bases and 4 bases respectively, with 12 bases between them. This CDR3 is 12 amino acids long. CDR1 and CDR2 (germline): MDHEN, SYDVKM. This CDR3 reads CASGESFTEAFF. The CDR3 DNA is TGTGCCAGTGGAGAGAGCTTCACTGAAGCTTTCTTT.

The genes are TRBV11-3 and TRBJ2-3; either TRBD1 or TRBD2 may fit D (5 bases each). The V gene lost 4 bases and the J gene lost 6 bases, with 14 bases spanning the gap. This CDR3 has 14 residues. The germline CDR1 and CDR2 sequences are SGHNT and YENEEA. CDR3 amino acids: CASSSWGSMDTQYF. The CDR3 nucleotides read TGTGCCAGCAGCTCCTGGGGGAGCATGGATACGCAGTATTTT.

The gene calls are TRBV9 and TRBJ2-1, with 8 positions matching TRBD2. Germline V gene sequence: CDR1 SGDLS, CDR2 YYNGEE. The CDR3 sequence is 15 residues long. The V segment lost 2 bases and the J segment 8 bases; nucleotides outside the gene matches: 9. The CDR3 sequence: CASSVNSGSTYEQFF. For the CDR3, the DNA is TGTGCCAGCAGCGTGAACAGCGGGAGTACCTATGAGCAGTTCTTC.

This clonotype was counted only a few times. This rearrangement joins TRBV2 to TRBJ1-5, with 7 bases that match TRBD1. Germline CDR1 and CDR2: SNHLY and FYNNEI. CDR3 length: 13 residues. V shed 6 bases and J 6 bases; nucleotides not matched to a gene: 5. CDR3 sequence reads: CASRNRGTQPQHF. In DNA form, the CDR3 reads TGTGCCAGCAGGAACAGGGGTACTCAGCCCCAGCATTTT.

This clonotype was seen more than once but under ten times. The chain joins TRBV24-1 to TRBJ2-1; D gene unclear. Germline V CDR1 and CDR2: KGHDR, SFDVKD. V gave up 4 bases and J gave up 0 bases, with 12 bases separating them. The CDR3 totals 16 residues. CDR3 protein: CATSDSSHSSYNEQFF. The DNA for the CDR3 is TGTGCCACCAGTGACAGTAGCCACAGCTCCTACAATGAGCAGTTCTTC.

A few counts support this clonotype. The chain employs TRBV27 and TRBJ1-4; the D is unclear. CDR1 MNHEY and CDR2 SMNVEV come from the germline V gene (reference sequence). Deletions cut 3 bases from V and 6 bases from J, with 11 bases between. The CDR3 runs 14 residues. The CDR3: CASSFGQDDEKLFF. The CDR3 DNA sequence: TGTGCCAGCAGTTTCGGGCAGGACGATGAAAAACTGTTTTTT.

The genes are TRBV4-2 and TRBJ1-1, with 7 bases matching TRBD1. Germline CDR1 LGHNA, CDR2 YNFKEQ. The V gene end was trimmed by 3 bases and the J gene end by 1 base; junction bases not matched to a gene: 8. This CDR3 comprises 16 residues. CDR3 protein: CASSQPFRDRNTEAFF. The DNA for the CDR3 is TGTGCCAGCAGCCAGCCTTTTCGGGACAGGAACACTGAAGCTTTCTTT.

This chain's CDR3 is CSVVRVNYGYTF. Here the CDR3 DNA reads TGCAGCGTTGTCAGGGTTAACTATGGCTACACCTTC. This chain joins TRBV29-1 and TRBJ1-2, with a weak D call TRBD1 (5 bases). The CDR3 is 12 residues long. Trimming stripped 4 bases from V and 1 base from J, with 7 bases between. Germline CDR1 is SQVTM and CDR2 is ANQGSEA.

The chain joins TRBV30 to TRBJ1-3; D ambiguous. Germline assignment: CDR1 GTSNPN and CDR2 SVGIG (reference sequence). V lost 2 bases and J 0 bases, leaving 11 bases between the germline ends. The CDR3 loop spans 15 amino acids. The CDR3 loop is CAWSRGINSGNTIYF. The CDR3 coding sequence is TGTGCCTGGAGTCGTGGCATCAACTCTGGAAACACCATATATTTT.

This clonotype has a count of ten or more. J is TRBJ1-5 and V is TRBV20-1; 10 bases match TRBD1. CDR3 length: 16 amino acids. V shed 2 bases, J shed 5 bases, and the junction held 9 bases outside the gene matches. Germline CDR1 DFQATT, CDR2 SNEGSKA (reference sequence). In nucleotides, the CDR3 is TGCAGTGCTAGATACGGGGACAGGGGCTGGGATCAGCCCCAGCATTTT. As protein: CSARYGDRGWDQPQHF.

The table lists this clonotype with a few counts. The chain employs TRBV28 and TRBJ2-5; 7 positions agree with TRBD1. With 6 bases clipped from V and 4 bases from J, the junction kept 17 bases outside the gene matches. Germline V gene data show CDR1 as MDHEN and CDR2 as SYDVKM. This CDR3 contains 17 residues. CDR3 region: CASSLDRVWLSGETQYF. The DNA of the CDR3 is TGTGCCAGCAGCCTAGACAGGGTCTGGTTGAGCGGAGAGACCCAGTACTTC.

A few counts support this clonotype. The rearrangement uses TRBV10-2 and TRBJ1-6, with D unclear. Germline V gene lookup returns CDR1 WSHSY and CDR2 SAAADI. Trimming removed 0 bases from V and 7 bases from J, with 19 bases in between. CDR3 length: 18 residues. CDR3 nucleotide sequence: TGCGCCAGCAGTGAGTCGGTTCGTGAAGGACCTATGAATTCACCCCTCCACTTT. Translating it yields CASSESVREGPMNSPLHF.

This clonotype was counted ten times or more. The V call is TRBV12-3 or TRBV12-4, the J call TRBJ2-7, with TRBD2 identical over 7 bases. V lost 5 bases and J lost 5; bases outside the gene matches: 30. This CDR3 has 21 amino acids. The CDR3: CASSPEGSWERTRILTDEQYF. The CDR3 nucleotides read TGTGCCAGCAGTCCAGAGGGGAGTTGGGAGAGGACTAGAATCCTGACTGACGAGCAGTACTTC.

This clonotype was counted a few times. The chain carries TRBV29-1 and TRBJ2-4; 9 nucleotides align to TRBD2. The V and J ends lost 3 bases and 5 bases, in that order; junction bases with no gene match: 2. CDR3 size: 13 residues. Germline V gene data show CDR1 as SQVTM and CDR2 as ANQGSEA. This chain's CDR3 is CSVDSGSQNIQYF. The CDR3 nucleotides read TGCAGCGTTGATAGCGGGAGTCAAAACATTCAGTACTTC. The full variable domain, rest sourced from reference TRBV29-1 and TRBJ2-4, is SAVISQKPSRDICQRGTSLTIQCQVDSQVTMMFWYRQQPGQSLTLIATANQGSEATYESGFVIDKFPISRPNLTFSTLTVSNMSPEDSSIYLCSVDSGSQNIQYFGAGTRLSVL.

The rearrangement links TRBV4-3 to TRBJ2-7; possibly TRBD2 for D (5 bases). Deletions cut 0 bases from V and 8 bases from J, with 11 bases between. This CDR3 region has 13 residues. Germline CDR1 reads LGHNA; CDR2 reads YSLEER. CDR3 bases: TGCGCCAGCAGCCAAGATTGGGCTAGCAAGCAGTACTTC. Encoded protein: CASSQDWASKQYF.

This clonotype showed up just a few times. The rearrangement joins TRBV14 to TRBJ1-4; possible D gene TRBD1, 5 bases. V was trimmed by 4 bases and J by 8 bases, leaving 17 bases between them. CDR1 is SGHDN, CDR2 FVKESK, per germline. The CDR3 loop spans 15 amino acids. For the CDR3, the DNA is TGTGCCAGCAGCCGACAGCACTCGGTTGGGGAAAAACTGTTTTTT. It specifies CASSRQHSVGEKLFF.

The chain uses TRBV20-1 and TRBJ2-1; 10 bases align to TRBD2. V lost 8 bases, J lost 7 bases, and 14 bases stayed unmatched. This CDR3 has 15 amino acids. Germline lookup yields CDR1 DFQATT and CDR2 SNEGSKA (reference sequence). Written as DNA, the CDR3 is TGCAGTACCACACCCGTACTAGCGGGGCATAATGAGCAGTTCTTC. It yields the protein CSTTPVLAGHNEQFF.

V gene TRBV18 combines with J gene TRBJ2-1, with 10 positions matching TRBD1. Per the germline V gene, CDR1 is KGHSH and CDR2 is LQKENI. The CDR3 is 16 residues long. After removal of 2 bases from V and 4 bases from J, the junction contained 5 bases not matched to a gene. The CDR3 reads CASSPSSGQGYNEQFF. The CDR3 DNA reads TGTGCCAGCTCACCATCTTCGGGACAGGGGTACAATGAGCAGTTCTTC.

This clonotype was found a few times. The V call is TRBV6-1, the J call TRBJ2-2, with D maybe TRBD2 (6 bases). The CDR3 runs 14 residues. V lost 6 bases and J lost 9, with 17 bases in between. Germline CDR1 reads MNHNS; CDR2 reads SASEGT. As DNA, the CDR3 is TGTGCCAGCAGGAGGGGACTCGATGTCCGGGAGCTGTTTTTT. Its translation: CASRRGLDVRELFF.

This clonotype came up many times. The chain has TRBV2 and TRBJ2-3, with D hard to call. Trimming left V 5 bases short and J 0 bases short, with 3 bases between. Germline CDR1 SNHLY, CDR2 FYNNEI. CDR3 length equals 12 residues. The CDR3 here is CASSFSTDTQYF. The CDR3 DNA reads as TGTGCCAGCAGTTTCAGCACAGATACGCAGTATTTT. Based on the CDR3 plus reference TRBV2 and TRBJ2-3, the full variable domain is EPEVTQTPSHQVTQMGQEVILRCVPISNHLYFYWYRQILGQKVEFLVSFYNNEISEKSEIFDDQFSVERPDGSNFTLKIRSTKLEDSAMYFCASSFSTDTQYFGPGTRLTVL.

This clonotype was seen many times. For the CDR3, the DNA is TGCGCCAGCAGGGACAGCGCTAACTATGGCTACACCTTC. It encodes CASRDSANYGYTF. This chain joins TRBV10-2 and TRBJ1-2, with D tentatively TRBD1 (6 bases). CDR3 length: 13 amino acids. From germline, CDR1 is WSHSY and CDR2 SAAADI. With 6 bases removed from V and 0 bases from J, the gap between germline ends came to 8 bases.

This clonotype has more than one count but fewer than ten. This sequence joins TRBV5-1 and TRBJ2-7, with D uncertain. The CDR3 runs 13 residues. V was shortened by 8 bases and J by 6 bases, with 18 bases between the two germline ends. Germline lookup yields CDR1 SGHRS and CDR2 YFSETQ. CDR3 DNA sequence: TGCGCCAGGCCCACAGCGTCGGTAAGCGAGCAGTACTTC. It codes for CARPTASVSEQYF.